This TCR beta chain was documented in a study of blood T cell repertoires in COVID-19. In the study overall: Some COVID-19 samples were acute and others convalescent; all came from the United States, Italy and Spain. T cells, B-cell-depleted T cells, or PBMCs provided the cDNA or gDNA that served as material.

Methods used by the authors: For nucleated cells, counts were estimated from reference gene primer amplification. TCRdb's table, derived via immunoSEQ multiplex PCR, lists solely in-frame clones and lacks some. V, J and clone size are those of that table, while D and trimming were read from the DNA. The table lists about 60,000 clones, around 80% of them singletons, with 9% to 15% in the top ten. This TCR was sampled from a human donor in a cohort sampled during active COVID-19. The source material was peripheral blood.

CDR3 DNA sequence: TGTGCCACCAGCAGAGAGACGGGTCAGCCCCAGCATTTT. Protein: CATSRETGQPQHF. J is TRBJ1-5 and V is TRBV15; D call uncertain. The CDR3 totals 13 residues. The germline V gene encodes CDR1 LNHNV and CDR2 YYDKDF (reference sequence). Between the trimmed V and J ends, which lost 0 bases and 6 bases, there was a span of 6 bases.